These T cell receptor beta chains were read from a single sample in a study of shared T cell receptors in the human thymus. Data came from immunoSEQ multiplex PCR; TCRdb stores just in-frame clones and leaves some out. This table has around 340,000 clones, more than 85% appearing once. The sample consisted of thymocytes. These receptors were obtained from a human donor. Both conserved end residues are part of each CDR3. Each record gives: CDR3 length, V gene, J gene, CDR3 protein.

>16|TRBV7-2|TRBJ2-7
CASSLGTSGRGDEQYF
>15|TRBV25-1|TRBJ1-3
CASREGASSGNTIYF
>14|TRBV28|TRBJ2-3
CASSSGAKGNTQYF
>16|TRBV28|TRBJ2-1
CASSPRTGEFYNEQFF
>12|TRBV5-4|TRBJ1-1
CASSWGGAEAFF
>13|TRBV28|TRBJ2-7
CASRPGQRYEQYF
>15|TRBV7-9|TRBJ1-2
CASSPRDSSNYGYTF
>17|TRBV4-1|TRBJ1-5
CASSQEQEIKGNQPQHF
>14|TRBV7-2|TRBJ1-1
CASSFEGWGPEAFF
>8|TRBV7-9|TRBJ1-2
CASKPIPF
>14|TRBV28|TRBJ1-1
CASVPGDPSAEAFF
>11|TRBV29-1|TRBJ1-2
CSVVRGGGYTF
>19|TRBV11-2|TRBJ2-7
CASSPRGSGRSRGPYEQYF
>15|TRBV19|TRBJ2-7
CATTMGGTDSYEQYF
>13|TRBV5-1|TRBJ2-7
CASSLQGRDEQYF
>17|TRBV11-2|TRBJ1-2
CASSLNHPQGLKGGYTF
>16|TRBV28|TRBJ2-7
CASTNWGGYPSPVQYF
>15|TRBV29-1|TRBJ2-7
CSVESLAGGPYEQYF
>13|TRBV28|TRBJ1-2
CASRPRGSPGYTF
>18|TRBV7-3|TRBJ2-1
CASSLNPSLAVPDNEQFF